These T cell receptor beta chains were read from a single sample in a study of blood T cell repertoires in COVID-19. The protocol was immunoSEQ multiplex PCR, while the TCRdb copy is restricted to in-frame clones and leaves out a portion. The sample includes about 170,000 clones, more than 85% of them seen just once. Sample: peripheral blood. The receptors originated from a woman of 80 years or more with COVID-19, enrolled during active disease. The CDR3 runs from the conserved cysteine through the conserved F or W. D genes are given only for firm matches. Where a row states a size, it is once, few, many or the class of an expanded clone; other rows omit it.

CASSQDRRGGVYEKLFF,TGCGCCAGCAGCCAAGACCGTCGTGGGGGGGTATATGAAAAACTGTTTTTT,NA,TRBJ1-4,NA,TRBV4-3
CASKRDQIKNEQFF,TGTGCCAGTAAGAGGGATCAAATAAAGAATGAGCAGTTCTTC,NA,TRBJ2-1,many,TRBV19
CASSPPGRRSTDTQYF,TGTGCCAGCTCACCACCGGGGAGGAGGAGCACAGATACGCAGTATTTT,NA,TRBJ2-3,NA,TRBV18
CASSIPGGSETQYF,TGTGCCAGTAGTATCCCAGGGGGCTCAGAGACCCAGTACTTC,TRBD1,TRBJ2-5,NA,TRBV19
CASSLSGVGASEAFF,TGTGCCAGCAGCTTAAGTGGTGTGGGGGCCTCTGAAGCTTTCTTT,NA,TRBJ1-1,NA,TRBV7-9
CSVGSLQAQETQYF,TGCAGCGTTGGTTCTCTACAGGCCCAAGAGACCCAGTACTTC,NA,TRBJ2-5,NA,TRBV29-1
CASSSGTGRPHNYGYTF,TGTGCCAGCAGTTCCGGGACAGGGAGACCTCATAACTATGGCTACACCTTC,TRBD1,TRBJ1-2,NA,TRBV28
CASSPDQAGSSNQPQHF,TGTGCCAGCTCACCAGATCAGGCGGGATCAAGCAATCAGCCCCAGCATTTT,NA,TRBJ1-5,NA,TRBV18
CATSEGGTGDGYTF,TGTGCCACCAGTGAGGGAGGGACAGGAGATGGCTACACCTTC,TRBD1,TRBJ1-2,NA,TRBV24-1
CASSVQGAQDTQYF,TGTGCCAGCAGCGTACAGGGGGCCCAAGATACGCAGTATTTT,TRBD1,TRBJ2-3,NA,TRBV27
CASSVASGRAAVGELFF,TGTGCCAGCAGCGTCGCTAGCGGGAGGGCTGCAGTCGGGGAGCTGTTTTTT,TRBD2,TRBJ2-2,once,TRBV9
CASSTLRGAPTEAFF,TGTGCCAGTAGTACCCTCAGGGGTGCTCCCACTGAAGCTTTCTTT,NA,TRBJ1-1,NA,TRBV19
CASSLLAGGYTF,TGTGCCAGCAGTTTATTGGCGGGAGGCTACACCTTC,NA,TRBJ1-2,NA,TRBV28
CASYEQGAAGELFF,TGTGCCAGCTACGAACAGGGGGCGGCCGGGGAGCTGTTTTTT,TRBD1,TRBJ2-2,NA,TRBV18
CATSWTGTDTQYF,TGTGCCACCAGTTGGACAGGCACAGATACGCAGTATTTT,NA,TRBJ2-3,NA,TRBV24-1
CATSRETGANEKLFF,TGTGCCACCAGCAGAGAGACAGGGGCTAATGAAAAACTGTTTTTT,TRBD1,TRBJ1-4,few,TRBV15
CATSGSGGGNQPQHF,TGTGCCACCAGTGGGTCAGGGGGCGGAAATCAGCCCCAGCATTTT,TRBD1,TRBJ1-5,NA,TRBV24-1
CASSPKTGRAFF,TGTGCCAGCAGTCCGAAGACAGGGCGAGCTTTCTTT,TRBD1,TRBJ1-1,NA,TRBV28
CASGRGKAGTNEKLFF,TGTGCCAGCGGAAGAGGGAAAGCCGGAACTAATGAAAAACTGTTTTTT,NA,TRBJ1-4,NA,TRBV5-8
CASSTGSVAQETQYF,TGTGCCAGCAGCACAGGGTCAGTCGCCCAAGAGACCCAGTACTTC,NA,TRBJ2-5,once,TRBV7-2
CASSVGGTGSYEQYF,TGTGCCAGCAGCGTAGGCGGGACAGGGAGTTACGAGCAGTACTTC,TRBD1,TRBJ2-7,NA,TRBV9
CASSPRGGGGYEQYF,TGTGCCAGTAGTCCCCGCGGAGGGGGCGGCTACGAGCAGTACTTC,NA,TRBJ2-7,NA,TRBV19
CASQAGTAYTF,TGTGCCAGCCAGGCAGGGACAGCATACACCTTC,TRBD1,TRBJ1-2,NA,TRBV3-1/TRBV3-2
CASSIAGAETQYF,TGTGCCAGTAGTATAGCTGGGGCGGAGACCCAGTACTTC,NA,TRBJ2-5,NA,TRBV19
CASSQGVRFRWEQFF,TGTGCCAGCAGCCAAGGAGTCCGGTTTCGGTGGGAGCAGTTCTTC,NA,TRBJ2-1,few,TRBV4-2
CASSLELAGGNEQFF,TGCGCCAGCAGCTTGGAACTAGCGGGAGGGAATGAGCAGTTCTTC,TRBD2,TRBJ2-1,once,TRBV5-1
CASSFEGESGNTIYF,TGTGCCAGCAGCTTTGAGGGGGAATCTGGAAACACCATATATTTT,NA,TRBJ1-3,NA,TRBV5-6
CASSHVQGNTEAFF,TGTGCCAGCAGCCATGTACAGGGTAACACTGAAGCTTTCTTT,NA,TRBJ1-1,few,TRBV3-1/TRBV3-2
CASSQDGGRGKEKLFF,TGCGCCAGCAGCCAAGATGGGGGCCGGGGAAAAGAAAAACTGTTTTTT,NA,TRBJ1-4,NA,TRBV4-3
CASSMGLAARYEQYF,TGTGCCAGTAGTATGGGACTAGCGGCCCGATACGAGCAGTACTTC,TRBD2,TRBJ2-7,NA,TRBV19
CASSLGTRDFEETQYF,TGTGCCAGCAGCTTAGGGACTAGAGATTTCGAAGAGACCCAGTACTTC,TRBD2,TRBJ2-5,NA,TRBV7-2
CASSPRGSGSIWQFF,TGTGCCAGCAGCCCCAGGGGTAGCGGGAGTATTTGGCAGTTCTTC,TRBD2,TRBJ2-1,NA,TRBV6-2/TRBV6-3
CASSQDTRAYEQYF,TGTGCCAGCAGCCAAGATACCAGGGCCTACGAGCAGTACTTC,NA,TRBJ2-7,NA,TRBV3-1/TRBV3-2
CASSERVGETQYF,TGTGCCAGCAGCGAGCGGGTGGGGGAGACCCAGTACTTC,NA,TRBJ2-5,once,TRBV9
CASSERVIGGSYTF,TGTGCCAGCAGTGAGAGAGTGATCGGAGGAAGCTACACCTTC,NA,TRBJ1-2,NA,TRBV2
CAISVGTANTEAFF,TGTGCCATCAGTGTTGGGACAGCGAACACTGAAGCTTTCTTT,TRBD1,TRBJ1-1,once,TRBV10-3
CASSLGAGGSGTDTQYF,TGTGCCAGCAGCTTAGGAGCGGGAGGGTCGGGCACAGATACGCAGTATTTT,TRBD2,TRBJ2-3,NA,TRBV7-2
CASSGTGGANQPQHF,TGTGCCAGCAGCGGGACAGGGGGAGCAAATCAGCCCCAGCATTTT,TRBD1,TRBJ1-5,NA,TRBV9
CASQKNYGYTF,TGTGCCAGCCAGAAAAACTATGGCTACACCTTC,NA,TRBJ1-2,NA,TRBV12-3/TRBV12-4
CASSVGPNNSPLHF,TGTGCCAGCAGCGTAGGGCCGAATAATTCACCCCTCCACTTT,NA,TRBJ1-6,NA,TRBV9
CASSLLTAGTQYF,TGTGCCAGCAGCTTATTGACCGCAGGTACGCAGTATTTT,NA,TRBJ2-3,NA,TRBV7-9
CASSQDSRPNTGELFF,TGCGCCAGCAGCCAAGATTCTAGACCGAACACCGGGGAGCTGTTTTTT,NA,TRBJ2-2,NA,TRBV4-3
CASSLTTGRNTGELFF,TGTGCCAGCAGCTTAACAACAGGGAGGAACACCGGGGAGCTGTTTTTT,NA,TRBJ2-2,NA,TRBV5-6
CASSGLAGPLGELFF,TGTGCCAGCAGTGGGTTAGCGGGACCTCTGGGGGAGCTGTTTTTT,TRBD2,TRBJ2-2,NA,TRBV2
CSVGISTYEQYF,TGCAGCGTTGGAATCAGTACCTACGAGCAGTACTTC,NA,TRBJ2-7,NA,TRBV29-1
CASSLMNTEAFF,TGTGCCAGCAGCCTTATGAACACTGAAGCTTTCTTT,NA,TRBJ1-1,NA,TRBV3-1/TRBV3-2
CASRLAGGDEQYF,TGTGCCAGCAGACTAGCGGGAGGAGACGAGCAGTACTTC,TRBD2,TRBJ2-7,NA,TRBV5-4
CASSVQAYNEQFF,TGTGCCAGCAGCGTACAGGCCTACAATGAGCAGTTCTTC,NA,TRBJ2-1,NA,TRBV9
CASSPRLAGGPSGELFF,TGTGCCAGCAGCCCACGGCTAGCGGGAGGGCCGTCCGGGGAGCTGTTTTTT,TRBD2,TRBJ2-2,NA,TRBV28
CASSPGTGRRGELFF,TGTGCCAGCAGCCCCGGGACAGGGAGAAGAGGGGAGCTGTTTTTT,TRBD1,TRBJ2-2,NA,TRBV6-4
CASFPGTGSYEQYF,TGCGCCAGTTTTCCCGGGACTGGCTCCTACGAGCAGTACTTC,NA,TRBJ2-7,NA,TRBV5-1
CASSVEPSGSRNEQFF,TGTGCCAGCAGCGTAGAGCCTAGCGGGAGCCGGAATGAGCAGTTCTTC,TRBD2,TRBJ2-1,NA,TRBV9
CASSLYTGGGNTGELFF,TGTGCCAGCAGCTTATATACGGGAGGGGGTAACACCGGGGAGCTGTTTTTT,TRBD2,TRBJ2-2,NA,TRBV13
CASSPGIPYEQYF,TGTGCCAGCAGCCCCGGGATTCCCTACGAGCAGTACTTC,NA,TRBJ2-7,NA,TRBV7-9
CASKTSGDYNEQFF,TGTGCCTCGAAGACTAGCGGAGATTACAATGAGCAGTTCTTC,TRBD2,TRBJ2-1,NA,TRBV10-3
CASSPPGRGDRDQPQHF,TGTGCCAGCTCACCACCGGGCCGGGGGGACCGCGATCAGCCCCAGCATTTT,NA,TRBJ1-5,NA,TRBV18
CASSLAFMGQGYGANVLTF,TGTGCCAGCAGTTTAGCTTTTATGGGACAGGGGTATGGGGCCAACGTCCTGACTTTC,TRBD1,TRBJ2-6,NA,TRBV28
CASRPGTPTGELFF,TGTGCCAGCAGACCCGGGACTCCGACCGGGGAGCTGTTTTTT,NA,TRBJ2-2,NA,TRBV6-5
CAVETGGISSYEQYF,TGTGCCGTCGAGACAGGGGGGATCTCGTCCTACGAGCAGTACTTC,TRBD1,TRBJ2-7,NA,TRBV7-9
CASSLARGSGNTIYF,TGTGCCAGCAGCTTAGCAAGGGGCTCTGGAAACACCATATATTTT,NA,TRBJ1-3,NA,TRBV7-7